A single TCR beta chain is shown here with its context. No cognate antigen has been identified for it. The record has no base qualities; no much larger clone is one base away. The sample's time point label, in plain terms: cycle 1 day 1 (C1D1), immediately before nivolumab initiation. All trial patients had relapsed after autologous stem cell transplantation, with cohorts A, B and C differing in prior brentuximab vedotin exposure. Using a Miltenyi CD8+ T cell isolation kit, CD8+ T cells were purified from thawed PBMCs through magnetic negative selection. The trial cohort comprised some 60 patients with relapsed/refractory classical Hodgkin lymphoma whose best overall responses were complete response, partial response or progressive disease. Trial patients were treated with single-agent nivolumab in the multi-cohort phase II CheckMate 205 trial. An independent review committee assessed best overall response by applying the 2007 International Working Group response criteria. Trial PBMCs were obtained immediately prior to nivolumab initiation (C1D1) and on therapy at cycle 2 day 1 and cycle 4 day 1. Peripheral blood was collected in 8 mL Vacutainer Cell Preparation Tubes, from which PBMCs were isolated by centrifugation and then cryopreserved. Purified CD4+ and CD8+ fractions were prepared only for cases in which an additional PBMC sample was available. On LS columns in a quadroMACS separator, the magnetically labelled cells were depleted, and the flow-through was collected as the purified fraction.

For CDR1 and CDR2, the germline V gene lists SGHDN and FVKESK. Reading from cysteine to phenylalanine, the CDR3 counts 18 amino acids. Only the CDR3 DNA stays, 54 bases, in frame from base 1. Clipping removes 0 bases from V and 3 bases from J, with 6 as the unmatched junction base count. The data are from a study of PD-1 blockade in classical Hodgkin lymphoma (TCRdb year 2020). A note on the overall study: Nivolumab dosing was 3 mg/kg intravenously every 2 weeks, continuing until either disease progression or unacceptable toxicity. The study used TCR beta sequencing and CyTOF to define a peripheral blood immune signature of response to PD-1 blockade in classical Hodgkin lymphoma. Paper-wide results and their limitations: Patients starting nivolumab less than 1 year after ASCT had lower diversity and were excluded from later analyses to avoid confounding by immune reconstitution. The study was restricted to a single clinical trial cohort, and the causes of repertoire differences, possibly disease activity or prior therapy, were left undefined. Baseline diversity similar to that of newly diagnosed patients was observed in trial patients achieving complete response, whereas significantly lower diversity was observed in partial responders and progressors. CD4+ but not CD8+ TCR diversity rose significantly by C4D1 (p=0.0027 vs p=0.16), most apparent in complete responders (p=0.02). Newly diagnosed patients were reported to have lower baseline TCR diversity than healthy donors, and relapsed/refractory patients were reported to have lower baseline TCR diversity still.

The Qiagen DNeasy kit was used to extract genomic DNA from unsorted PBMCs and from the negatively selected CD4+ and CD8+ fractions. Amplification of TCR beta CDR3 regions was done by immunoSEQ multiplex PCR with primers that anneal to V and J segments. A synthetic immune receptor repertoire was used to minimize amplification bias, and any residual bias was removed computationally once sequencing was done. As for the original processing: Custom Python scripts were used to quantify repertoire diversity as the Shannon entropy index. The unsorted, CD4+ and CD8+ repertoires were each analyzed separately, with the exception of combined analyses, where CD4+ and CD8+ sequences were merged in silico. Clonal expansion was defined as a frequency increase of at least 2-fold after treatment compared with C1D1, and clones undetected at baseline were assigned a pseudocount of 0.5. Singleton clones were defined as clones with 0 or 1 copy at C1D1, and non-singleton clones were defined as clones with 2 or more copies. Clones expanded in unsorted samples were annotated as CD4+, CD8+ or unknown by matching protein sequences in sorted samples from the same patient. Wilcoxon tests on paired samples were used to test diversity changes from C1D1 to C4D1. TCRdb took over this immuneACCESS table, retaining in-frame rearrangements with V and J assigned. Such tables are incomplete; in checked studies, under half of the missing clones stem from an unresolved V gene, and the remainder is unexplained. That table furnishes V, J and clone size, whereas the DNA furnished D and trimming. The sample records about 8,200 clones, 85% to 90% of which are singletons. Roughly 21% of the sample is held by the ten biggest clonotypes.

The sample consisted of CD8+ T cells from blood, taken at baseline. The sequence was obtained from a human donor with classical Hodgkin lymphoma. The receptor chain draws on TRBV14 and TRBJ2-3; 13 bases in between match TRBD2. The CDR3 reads CASSQDWKTSGGTDTQYF. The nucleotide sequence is TGTGCCAGCAGCCAAGATTGGAAGACTAGCGGGGGGACAGATACGCAGTATTTT.